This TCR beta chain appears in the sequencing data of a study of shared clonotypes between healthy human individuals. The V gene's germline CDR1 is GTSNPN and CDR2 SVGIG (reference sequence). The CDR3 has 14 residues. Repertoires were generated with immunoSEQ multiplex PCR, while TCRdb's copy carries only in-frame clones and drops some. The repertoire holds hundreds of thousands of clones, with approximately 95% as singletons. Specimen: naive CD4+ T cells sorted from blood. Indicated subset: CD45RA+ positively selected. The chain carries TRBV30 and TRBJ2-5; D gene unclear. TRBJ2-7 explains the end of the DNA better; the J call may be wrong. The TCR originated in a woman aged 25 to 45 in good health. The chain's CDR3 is CAWNVLQSSYEQYF. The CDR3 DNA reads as TGTGCCTGGAACGTCCTGCAGAGCTCCTACGAGCAGTACTTC.